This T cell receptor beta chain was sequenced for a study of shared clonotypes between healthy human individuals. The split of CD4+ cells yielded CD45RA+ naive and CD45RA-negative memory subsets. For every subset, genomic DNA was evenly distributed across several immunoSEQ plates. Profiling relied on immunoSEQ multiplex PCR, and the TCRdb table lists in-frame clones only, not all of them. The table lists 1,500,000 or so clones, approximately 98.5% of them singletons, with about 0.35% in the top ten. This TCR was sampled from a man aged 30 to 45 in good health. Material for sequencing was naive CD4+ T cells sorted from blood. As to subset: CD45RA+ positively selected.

The CDR3 loop reads CASSLLAGVVVEFF. The CDR3 region has the DNA TGCGCCAGCAGCTTGCTAGCGGGAGTCGTGGTTGAGTTCTTC. This chain connects TRBV5-1 to TRBJ2-1, with 10 bases that match TRBD2. There are 14 residues in the CDR3. Losses at the gene ends were 1 base for V and 14 bases for J; bases not matched to a gene: 9. Germline CDR1 SGHRS, CDR2 YFSETQ.